This T cell receptor (beta chain) originates from a study of blood T cell repertoires in COVID-19. Sequenced by immunoSEQ multiplex PCR; TCRdb stores in-frame clones only, minus some. The table shows about 270,000 clones, with about 87% occurring only once. The CDR3 runs 15 residues. Germline values: CDR1 SNHLY, CDR2 FYNNEI. J gave up 4 bases and V 6 bases, and 8 bases lay outside the gene matches. The sequence was collected from a woman aged 45-65 years who had recovered from COVID-19. This chain connects TRBV2 to TRBJ1-2; 10 nucleotides line up with TRBD1. Sequenced sample: PBMCs or T cells enriched from blood (not recorded which). The DNA for the CDR3 is TGTGCCAGCAGGGCGGGACAGGGGCGGCTCTATGGCTACACCTTC. Protein: CASRAGQGRLYGYTF.